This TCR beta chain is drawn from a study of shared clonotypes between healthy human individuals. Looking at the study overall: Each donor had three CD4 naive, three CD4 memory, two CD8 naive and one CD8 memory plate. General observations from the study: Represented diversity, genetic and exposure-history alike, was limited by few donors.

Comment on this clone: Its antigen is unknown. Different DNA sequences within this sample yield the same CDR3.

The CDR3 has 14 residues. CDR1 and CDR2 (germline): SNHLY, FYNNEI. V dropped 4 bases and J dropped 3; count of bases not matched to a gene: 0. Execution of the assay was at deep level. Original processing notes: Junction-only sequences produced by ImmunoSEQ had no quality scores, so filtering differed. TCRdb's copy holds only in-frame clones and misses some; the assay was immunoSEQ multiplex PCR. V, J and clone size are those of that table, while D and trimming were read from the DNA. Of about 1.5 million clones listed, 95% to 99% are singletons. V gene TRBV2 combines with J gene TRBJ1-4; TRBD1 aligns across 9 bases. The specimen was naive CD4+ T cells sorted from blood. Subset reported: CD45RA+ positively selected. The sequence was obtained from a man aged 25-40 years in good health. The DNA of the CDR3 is TGTGCCAGCAGTGGACAGGGGGCTAATGAAAAACTGTTTTTT. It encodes CASSGQGANEKLFF. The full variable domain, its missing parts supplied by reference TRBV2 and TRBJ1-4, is EPEVTQTPSHQVTQMGQEVILRCVPISNHLYFYWYRQILGQKVEFLVSFYNNEISEKSEIFDDQFSVERPDGSNFTLKIRSTKLEDSAMYFCASSGQGANEKLFFGSGTQLSVL.